This record covers a single T cell receptor beta chain. The antigen remains unidentified. The germline V and J ends were trimmed by 2 bases and 6 bases, with 10 bases remaining between them. The CDR3 covers 14 residues. Germline V gene sequence: CDR1 ENHRY, CDR2 SYGVKD. Time point defined: cycle 4 day 1 (C4D1), after 5 to 7 weeks of nivolumab. Brentuximab vedotin exposure varied among the patients, all of whom had relapsed after autologous stem cell transplantation. The data were taken from a study of PD-1 blockade in classical Hodgkin lymphoma. Sequencing was performed with immunoSEQ multiplex PCR; in TCRdb, only in-frame clones are kept and a portion is missing. The sample has around 40,000 clones, 70% to 85% seen once; the top ten hold roughly 9.8%. Study observations and caveats: At C4D1, TCR diversity had climbed significantly for CD4+ cells, though not for CD8+ cells.

V is TRBV10-3 and J is TRBJ2-2; possible D gene TRBD2, 5 bases. This TCR was sampled from a human donor with classical Hodgkin lymphoma. The input for sequencing was peripheral blood mononuclear cells (PBMCs), taken before the fourth cycle of nivolumab. CDR3 DNA: TGTGCCATCAGTGAGACGGGGATGGCCGGGGAGCTGTTTTTT. Translation gives CAISETGMAGELFF.